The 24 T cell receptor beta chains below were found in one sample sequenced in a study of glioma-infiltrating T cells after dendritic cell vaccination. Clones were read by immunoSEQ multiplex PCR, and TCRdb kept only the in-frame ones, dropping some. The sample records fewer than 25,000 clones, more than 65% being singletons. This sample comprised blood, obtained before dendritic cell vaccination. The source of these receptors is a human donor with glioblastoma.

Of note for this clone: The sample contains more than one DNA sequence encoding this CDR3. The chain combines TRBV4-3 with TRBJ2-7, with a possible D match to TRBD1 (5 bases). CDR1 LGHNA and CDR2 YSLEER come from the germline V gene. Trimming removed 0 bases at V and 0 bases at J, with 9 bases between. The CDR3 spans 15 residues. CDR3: CASSQDRGSSYEQYF. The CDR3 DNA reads TGCGCCAGCAGCCAAGATAGGGGCAGCTCCTACGAGCAGTACTTC.

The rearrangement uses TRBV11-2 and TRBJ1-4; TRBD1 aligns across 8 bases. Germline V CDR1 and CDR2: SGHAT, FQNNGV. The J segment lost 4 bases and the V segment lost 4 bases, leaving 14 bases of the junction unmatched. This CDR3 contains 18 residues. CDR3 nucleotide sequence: TGTGCCAGCAGCTCTACCAACCCGACGACAGGGGATAATGAAAAACTGTTTTTT. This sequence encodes CASSSTNPTTGDNEKLFF.

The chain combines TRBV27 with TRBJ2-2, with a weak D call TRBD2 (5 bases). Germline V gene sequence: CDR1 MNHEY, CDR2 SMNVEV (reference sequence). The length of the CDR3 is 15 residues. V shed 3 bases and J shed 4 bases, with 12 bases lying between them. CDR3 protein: CASSFPPAGTGELFF. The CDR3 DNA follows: TGTGCCAGCAGTTTTCCCCCCGCGGGCACCGGGGAGCTGTTTTTT.

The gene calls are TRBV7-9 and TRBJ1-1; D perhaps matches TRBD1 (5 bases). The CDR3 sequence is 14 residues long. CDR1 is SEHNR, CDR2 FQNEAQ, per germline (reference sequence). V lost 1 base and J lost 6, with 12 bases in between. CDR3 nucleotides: TGTGCCAGCAGCTTAGAGGGACTGGGGGCTGAAGCTTTCTTT. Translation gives CASSLEGLGAEAFF.

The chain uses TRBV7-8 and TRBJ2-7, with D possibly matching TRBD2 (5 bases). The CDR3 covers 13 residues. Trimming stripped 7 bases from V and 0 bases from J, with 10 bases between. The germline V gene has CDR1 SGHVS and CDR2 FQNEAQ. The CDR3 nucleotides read TGTGCCAGCACCCTGGGGAGCTCCTACGAGCAGTACTTC. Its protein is CASTLGSSYEQYF. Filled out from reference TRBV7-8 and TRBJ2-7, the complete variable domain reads GAGVSQSPRYKVAKRGQDVALRCDPISGHVSLFWYQQALGQGPEFLTYFQNEAQLDKSGLPSDRFFAERPEGSVSTLKIQRTQQEDSAVYLCASTLGSSYEQYFGPGTRLTVT.

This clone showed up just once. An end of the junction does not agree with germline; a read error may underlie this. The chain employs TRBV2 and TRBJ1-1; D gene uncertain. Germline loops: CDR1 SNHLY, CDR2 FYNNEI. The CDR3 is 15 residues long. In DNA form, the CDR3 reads TGTGCCAGCAGTCAAGCGTTCACAAGGAACACTGAAGCTTTCTTT. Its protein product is CASSQAFTRNTEAFF.

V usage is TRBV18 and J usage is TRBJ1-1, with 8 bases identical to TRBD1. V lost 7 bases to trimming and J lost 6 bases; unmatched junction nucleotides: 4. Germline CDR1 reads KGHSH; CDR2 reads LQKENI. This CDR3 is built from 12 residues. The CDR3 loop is CASWTGLAEAFF. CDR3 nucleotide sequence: TGTGCCAGCTGGACAGGGCTGGCTGAAGCTTTCTTT.

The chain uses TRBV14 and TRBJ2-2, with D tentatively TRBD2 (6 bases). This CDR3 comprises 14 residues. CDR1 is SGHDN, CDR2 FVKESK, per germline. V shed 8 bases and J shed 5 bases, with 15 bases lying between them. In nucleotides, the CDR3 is TGTGCCAGCTGGGAAGGAGGGGAAACCGGGGAGCTGTTTTTT. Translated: CASWEGGETGELFF.

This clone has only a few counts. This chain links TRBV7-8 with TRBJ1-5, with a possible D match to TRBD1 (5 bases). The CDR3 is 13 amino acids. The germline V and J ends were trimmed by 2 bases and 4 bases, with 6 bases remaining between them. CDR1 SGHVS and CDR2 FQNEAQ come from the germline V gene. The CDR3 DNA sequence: TGTGCCAGCAGCTTAAAGGGGAATCAGCCCCAGCATTTT. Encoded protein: CASSLKGNQPQHF.

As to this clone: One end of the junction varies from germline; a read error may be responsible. The CDR3 region is CASSQDWLTNNEQFF. The CDR3 DNA reads as TGCGCCAGCAGCCAAGATTGGCTAACTAACAATGAGCAGTTCTTC. The J gene is TRBJ2-1, the V gene TRBV5-4; no clear D gene. The CDR3 is made up of 15 amino acids. Germline loops: CDR1 SGHNT, CDR2 YYREEE (reference sequence).

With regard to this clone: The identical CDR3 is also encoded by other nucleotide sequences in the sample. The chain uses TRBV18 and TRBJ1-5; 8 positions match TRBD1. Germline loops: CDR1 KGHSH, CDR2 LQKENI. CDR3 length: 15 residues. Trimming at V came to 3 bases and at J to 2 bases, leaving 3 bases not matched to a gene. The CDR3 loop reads CASSPDRGGNQPQHF. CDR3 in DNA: TGTGCCAGCTCACCCGACAGGGGAGGCAATCAGCCCCAGCATTTT.

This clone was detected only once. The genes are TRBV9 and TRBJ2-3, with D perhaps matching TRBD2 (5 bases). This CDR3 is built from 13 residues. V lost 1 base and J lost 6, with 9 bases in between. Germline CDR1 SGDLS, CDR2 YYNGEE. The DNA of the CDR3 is TGTGCCAGCAGCGTAAATAGCGCGGATACGCAGTATTTT. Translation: CASSVNSADTQYF.

The CDR3 region is CASSTTGDGGYTF. CDR3 nucleotides: TGTGCCAGTAGCACTACAGGGGATGGTGGCTACACCTTC. This chain connects TRBV19 to TRBJ1-2; TRBD1 matches 7 bases. Looked up from germline, CDR1 is LNHDA and CDR2 is SQIVND (reference sequence). This CDR3 contains 13 residues. Germline trimming cut 6 bases from V and 7 bases from J; bases unmatched to any gene: 8.

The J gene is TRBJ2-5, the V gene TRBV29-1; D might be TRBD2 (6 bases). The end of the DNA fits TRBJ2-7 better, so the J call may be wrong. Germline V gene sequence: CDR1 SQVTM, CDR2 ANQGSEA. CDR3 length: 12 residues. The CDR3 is CSVEGLAYEQYF. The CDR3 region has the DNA TGCAGCGTTGAAGGACTAGCCTACGAGCAGTACTTC.

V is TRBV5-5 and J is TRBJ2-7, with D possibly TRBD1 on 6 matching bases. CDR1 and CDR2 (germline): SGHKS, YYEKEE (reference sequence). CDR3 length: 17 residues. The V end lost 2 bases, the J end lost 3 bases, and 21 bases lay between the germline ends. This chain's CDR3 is CASSFSVFVQGNYEQYF. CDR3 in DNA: TGTGCCAGCAGCTTTTCTGTGTTTGTACAGGGAAACTACGAGCAGTACTTC. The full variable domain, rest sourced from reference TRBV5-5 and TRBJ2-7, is DAGVTQSPTHLIKTRGQQVTLRCSPISGHKSVSWYQQVLGQGPQFIFQYYEKEERGRGNFPDRFSARQFPNYSSELNVNALLLGDSALYLCASSFSVFVQGNYEQYFGPGTRLTVT.

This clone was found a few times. The CDR3: CASSYDTSHVYEQYF. The CDR3 coding sequence is TGTGCCAGCAGTTATGACACCTCACACGTCTACGAGCAGTACTTC. The V call is TRBV6-6, the J call TRBJ2-7; D call uncertain. The CDR3 spans 15 residues. Looked up from germline, CDR1 is MNHNY and CDR2 is SVGAGI (reference sequence). The V end was cut by 3 bases, the J end by 3 bases, with 15 bases between.

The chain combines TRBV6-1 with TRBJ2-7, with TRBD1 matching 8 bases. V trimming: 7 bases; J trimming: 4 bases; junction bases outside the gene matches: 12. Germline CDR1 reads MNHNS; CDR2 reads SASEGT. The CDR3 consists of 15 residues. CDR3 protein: CASTRAPGGIYEQYF. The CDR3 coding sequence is TGTGCCAGCACCAGAGCGCCAGGGGGCATATACGAGCAGTACTTC.

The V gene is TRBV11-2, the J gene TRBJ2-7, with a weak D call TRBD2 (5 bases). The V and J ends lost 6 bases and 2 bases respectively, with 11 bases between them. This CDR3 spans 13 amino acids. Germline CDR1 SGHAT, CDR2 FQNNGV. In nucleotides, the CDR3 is TGTGCCAGCAGTTTTAGCGACGCCTACGAGCAGTACTTC. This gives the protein CASSFSDAYEQYF.

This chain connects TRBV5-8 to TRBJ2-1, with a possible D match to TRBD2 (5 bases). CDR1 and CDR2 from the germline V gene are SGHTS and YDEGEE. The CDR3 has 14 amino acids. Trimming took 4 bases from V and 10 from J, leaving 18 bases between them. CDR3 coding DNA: TGTGCCAGCAGCATCTTCTCCGTAGCGTCCGAGCAGTTCTTC. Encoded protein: CASSIFSVASEQFF. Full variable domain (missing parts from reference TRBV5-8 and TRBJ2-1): EAGVTQSPTHLIKTRGQQATLRCSPISGHTSVYWYQQALGLGLQFLLWYDEGEERNRGNFPPRFSGRQFPNYSSELNVNALELEDSALYLCASSIFSVASEQFFGPGTRLTVL.

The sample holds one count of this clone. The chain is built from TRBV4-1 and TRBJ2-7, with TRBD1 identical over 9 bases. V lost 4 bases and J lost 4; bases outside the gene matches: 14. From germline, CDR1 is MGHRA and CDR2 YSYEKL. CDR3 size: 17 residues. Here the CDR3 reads CASSLDLTGGAYYEQYF. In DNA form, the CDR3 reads TGCGCCAGCAGCCTAGACCTAACAGGGGGCGCGTATTACGAGCAGTACTTC.

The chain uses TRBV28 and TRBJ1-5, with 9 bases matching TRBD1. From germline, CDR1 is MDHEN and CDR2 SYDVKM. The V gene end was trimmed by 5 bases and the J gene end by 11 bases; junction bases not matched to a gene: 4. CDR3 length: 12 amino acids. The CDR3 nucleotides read TGTGCCAGCAGTCTCCGGGACAGGGCCCAGCATTTT. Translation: CASSLRDRAQHF.

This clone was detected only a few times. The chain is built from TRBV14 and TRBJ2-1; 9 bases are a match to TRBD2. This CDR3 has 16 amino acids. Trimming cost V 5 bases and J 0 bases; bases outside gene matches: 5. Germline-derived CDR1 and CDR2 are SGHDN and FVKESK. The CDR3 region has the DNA TGTGCCAGCAGCATCCGTAGCGGGAGCTCCTACAATGAGCAGTTCTTC. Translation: CASSIRSGSSYNEQFF.

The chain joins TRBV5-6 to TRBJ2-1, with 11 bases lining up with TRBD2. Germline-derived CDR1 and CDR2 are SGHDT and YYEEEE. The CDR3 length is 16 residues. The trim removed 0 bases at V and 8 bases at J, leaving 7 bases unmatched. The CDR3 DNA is TGTGCCAGCAGCTTGGGCTTTAGCGGGAGGGCCTATGAGCAGTTCTTC. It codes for CASSLGFSGRAYEQFF.

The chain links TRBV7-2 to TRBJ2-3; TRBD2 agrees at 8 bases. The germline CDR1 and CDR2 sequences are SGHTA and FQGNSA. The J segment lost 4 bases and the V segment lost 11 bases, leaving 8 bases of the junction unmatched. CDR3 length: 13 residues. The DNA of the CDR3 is TGTGCCGACAACAGCGGGAGTGCAGATACGCAGTATTTT. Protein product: CADNSGSADTQYF.